This TCR beta chain comes out of a study of Graves' ophthalmopathy and Graves' hyperthyroidism. This clonotype was picked up many times. Germline V gene lookup returns CDR1 SGHAT and CDR2 FQNNGV. The CDR3 consists of 16 residues. The germline V and J ends were trimmed by 1 base and 7 bases, with 14 bases remaining between them. Amplified material comprised TCR beta CDR3 regions derived from RNA transcripts. An opening RT-PCR round employed HTBI primers and preceded a second-round multiplex PCR. TCRdb reprocessed the multiplex PCR reads via MiXCR and lists one record per CDR3 protein. The table has a few hundred thousand distinct CDR3 sequences, roughly 20% seen once. Each diagnosis was determined on the basis of clinical symptoms, serum thyroxine, TRAb, thyroid ultrasound and orbital computed tomography.

This sequence originates from a woman aged 18-35 years with stable Graves' hyperthyroidism. Material for sequencing was peripheral blood. This chain links TRBV11-2 with TRBJ1-6; D gene unclear. The CDR3 DNA is TGTGCCAGCAGCTTAGTCGGGCTGGGCCTGAATTCACCCCTCCACTTT. Translation gives CASSLVGLGLNSPLHF.